The present entry profiles one TCR beta chain with its context. The antigen is not known. This specimen comes from a study of beta chain features in type 1 diabetes. Overall study results and limits: Fewer junction insertions and more nucleotide deletions appeared in type 1 diabetes patients. The naive, central memory and Treg TCRB repertoires looked more alike in patients than they did in healthy donors.

Sequenced material consisted of expressed TCRB transcripts (all of the isolated RNA was reverse transcribed). Assay used: immunoSEQ multiplex PCR; TCRdb lists only in-frame clones, some missing. The table has some 200,000 clones, 9.5% to 13% seen once. Over 95% purity was reached by all sorted populations. Germline V lookup: CDR1 SQVTM, CDR2 ANQGSEA. This CDR3 comprises 13 residues. Trimming removed 4 bases at V and 1 base at J, with 8 bases between. Material for sequencing was central memory CD4+ T cells from blood. This sequence originates from a man aged 18 to 29 in good health. The rearrangement joins TRBV29-1 to TRBJ2-1; D is tentatively TRBD1 or TRBD2 (5 bases each). The CDR3 DNA reads as TGCAGCGTTGCTGAGGGGTCCTACAATGAGCAGTTCTTC. Its protein product is CSVAEGSYNEQFF.